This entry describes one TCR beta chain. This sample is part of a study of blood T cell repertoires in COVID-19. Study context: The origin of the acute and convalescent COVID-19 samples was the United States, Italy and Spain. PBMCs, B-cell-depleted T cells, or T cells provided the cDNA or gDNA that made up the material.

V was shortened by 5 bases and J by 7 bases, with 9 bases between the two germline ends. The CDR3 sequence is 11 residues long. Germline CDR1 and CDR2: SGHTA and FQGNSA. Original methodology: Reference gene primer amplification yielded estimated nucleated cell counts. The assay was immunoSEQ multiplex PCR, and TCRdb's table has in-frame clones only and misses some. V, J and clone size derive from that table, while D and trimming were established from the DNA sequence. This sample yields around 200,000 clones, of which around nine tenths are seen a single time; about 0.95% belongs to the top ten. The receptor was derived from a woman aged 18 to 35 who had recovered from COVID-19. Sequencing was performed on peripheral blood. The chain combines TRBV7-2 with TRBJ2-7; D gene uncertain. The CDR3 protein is CASSTTTEQYF. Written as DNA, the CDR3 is TGTGCCAGCAGCACTACAACGGAGCAGTACTTC.